This paragraph covers one TCR beta chain sequence. Per the authors' pipeline: The authors estimated nucleated cell counts from reference gene primer amplification. Repertoires were generated with immunoSEQ multiplex PCR, while TCRdb's copy carries only in-frame clones and drops some. V, J and clone size were drawn from that table, and D and trimming were deduced from the DNA. The sample lists 200,000 to 300,000 clones, 81% occurring once. Deletions cut 2 bases from V and 4 bases from J, with 12 bases between. Germline V lookup: CDR1 WNHNN, CDR2 SYGVQD (reference sequence). This CDR3 contains 15 residues. This specimen comes from a study of blood T cell repertoires in COVID-19. Study at large: Samples came from the United States, Italy and Spain, spanning acute and convalescent COVID-19. From T cells, B-cell-depleted T cells, or PBMCs came the material, which was cDNA or gDNA.

The J gene is TRBJ1-3, the V gene TRBV10-1; tentative D call: TRBD1 (5 bases). The receptor comes from a woman aged 80 or over with COVID-19, enrolled during active disease. Sequencing was performed on peripheral blood. CDR3 loop: CASSEPREAGNTIYF. CDR3 coding DNA: TGCGCCAGCAGTGAGCCCAGGGAGGCCGGAAACACCATATATTTT.